The TCR beta chain described here comes from a study of blood T cell repertoires in COVID-19. Study background: COVID-19 samples, acute and convalescent, were from the United States, Italy and Spain. PBMCs, B-cell-depleted T cells, or T cells provided the cDNA or gDNA that made up the material.

In the authors' workflow: From reference gene primer amplification, estimates of nucleated cell counts were derived. Sequencing was performed with immunoSEQ multiplex PCR; in TCRdb, only in-frame clones are kept and a portion is missing. The V and J calls and the clone size are those of that table, but D and trimming were determined from the DNA. The sample lists tens of thousands of clones, just over 85% occurring once. The length of the CDR3 is 13 residues. Germline assignment: CDR1 SGHRS and CDR2 YFSETQ. Trimming stripped 0 bases from V and 5 bases from J, with 6 bases between. Sequencing input: peripheral blood. The chain has TRBV5-1 and TRBJ1-5; D is undetermined. The origin of this receptor is a man in his sixties or seventies with acute or convalescent COVID-19. CDR3 in amino acids: CASSLGEDQPQHF. CDR3 sequence (DNA): TGCGCCAGCAGCTTGGGAGAGGATCAGCCCCAGCATTTT.